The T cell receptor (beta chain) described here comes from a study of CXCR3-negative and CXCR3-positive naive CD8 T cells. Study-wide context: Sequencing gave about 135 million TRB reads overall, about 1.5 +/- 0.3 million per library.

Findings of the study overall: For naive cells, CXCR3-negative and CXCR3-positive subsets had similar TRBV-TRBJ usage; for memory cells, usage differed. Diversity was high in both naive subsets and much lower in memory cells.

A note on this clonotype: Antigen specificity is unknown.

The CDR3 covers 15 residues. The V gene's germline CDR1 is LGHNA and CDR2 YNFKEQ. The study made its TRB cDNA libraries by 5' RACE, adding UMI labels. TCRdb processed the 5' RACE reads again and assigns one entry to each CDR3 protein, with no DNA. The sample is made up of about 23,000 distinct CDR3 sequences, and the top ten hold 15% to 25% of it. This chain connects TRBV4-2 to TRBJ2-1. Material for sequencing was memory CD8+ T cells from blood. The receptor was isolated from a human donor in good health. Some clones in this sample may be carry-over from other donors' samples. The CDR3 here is CASSQGASSYNEQFF.